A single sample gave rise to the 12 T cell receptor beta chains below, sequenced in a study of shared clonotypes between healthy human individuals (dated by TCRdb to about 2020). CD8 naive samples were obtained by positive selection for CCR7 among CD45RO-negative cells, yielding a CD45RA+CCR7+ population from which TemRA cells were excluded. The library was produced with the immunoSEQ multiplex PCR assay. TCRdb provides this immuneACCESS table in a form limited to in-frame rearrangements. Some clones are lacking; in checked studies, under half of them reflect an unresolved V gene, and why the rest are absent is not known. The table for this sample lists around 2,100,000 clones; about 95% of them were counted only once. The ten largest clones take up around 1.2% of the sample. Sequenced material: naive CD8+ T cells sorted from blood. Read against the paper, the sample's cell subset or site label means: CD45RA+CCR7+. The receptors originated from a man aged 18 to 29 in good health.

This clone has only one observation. CDR3 in amino acids: CASSFPASGGTYEQYF. Here the CDR3 DNA reads TGTGCCAGCAGTTTCCCAGCTAGCGGGGGGACCTACGAGCAGTACTTC. V usage is TRBV28 and J usage is TRBJ2-7; 11 nucleotides match TRBD2. Trimming took 3 bases from V and 2 from J; bases not matched to a gene: 6. This CDR3 is 16 amino acids long. CDR1 and CDR2 from the germline V gene are MDHEN and SYDVKM.

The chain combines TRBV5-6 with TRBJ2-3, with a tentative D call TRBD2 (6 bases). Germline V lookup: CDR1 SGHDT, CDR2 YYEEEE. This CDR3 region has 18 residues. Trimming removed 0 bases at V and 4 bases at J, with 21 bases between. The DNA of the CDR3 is TGTGCCAGCAGCTTGGATCCTCCCCTCGGGAGTAATGCAGATACGCAGTATTTT. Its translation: CASSLDPPLGSNADTQYF. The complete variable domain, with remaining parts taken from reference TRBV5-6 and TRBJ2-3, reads DAGVTQSPTHLIKTRGQQVTLRCSPKSGHDTVSWYQQALGQGPQFIFQYYEEEERQRGNFPDRFSGHQFPNYSSELNVNALLLGDSALYLCASSLDPPLGSNADTQYFGPGTRLTVL.

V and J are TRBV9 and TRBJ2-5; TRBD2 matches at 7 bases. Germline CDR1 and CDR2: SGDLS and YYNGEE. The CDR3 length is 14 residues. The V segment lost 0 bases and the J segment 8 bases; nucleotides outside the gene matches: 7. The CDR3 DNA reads TGTGCCAGCAGCGTAGAAAGGGAGCGGGGAACCCAGTACTTC. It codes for CASSVERERGTQYF.

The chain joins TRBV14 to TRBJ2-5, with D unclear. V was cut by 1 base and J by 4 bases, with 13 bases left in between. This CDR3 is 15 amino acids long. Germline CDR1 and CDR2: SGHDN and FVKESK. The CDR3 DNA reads TGTGCCAGCAGCCAAGGGGCAGAGATTACAGAGACCCAGTACTTC. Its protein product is CASSQGAEITETQYF.

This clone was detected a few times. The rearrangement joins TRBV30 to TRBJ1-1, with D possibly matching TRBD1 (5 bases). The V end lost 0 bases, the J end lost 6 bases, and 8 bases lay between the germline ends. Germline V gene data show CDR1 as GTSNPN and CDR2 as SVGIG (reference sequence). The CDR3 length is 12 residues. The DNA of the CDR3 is TGTGCCTGGAGTGTAGGGGAATCTGAAGCTTTCTTT. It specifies CAWSVGESEAFF.

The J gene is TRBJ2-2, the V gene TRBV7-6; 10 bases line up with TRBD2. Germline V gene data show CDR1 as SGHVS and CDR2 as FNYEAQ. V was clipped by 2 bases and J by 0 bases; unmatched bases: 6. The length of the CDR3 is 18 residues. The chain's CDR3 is CASSLSLAGFANTGELFF. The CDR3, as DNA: TGTGCCAGCAGCTTATCACTAGCGGGGTTCGCGAACACCGGGGAGCTGTTTTTT.

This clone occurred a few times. The CDR3 sequence: CATSPLNQPQHF. Here the CDR3 DNA reads TGTGCCACCAGCCCCCTCAATCAGCCCCAGCATTTT. The V call is TRBV15, the J call TRBJ1-5; the D is unclear. V gave up 5 bases and J gave up 3 bases, with 5 bases separating them. Germline CDR1 is LNHNV and CDR2 is YYDKDF (reference sequence). The CDR3 is 12 amino acids. Based on the CDR3 plus reference TRBV15 and TRBJ1-5, the full variable domain is DAMVIQNPRYQVTQFGKPVTLSCSQTLNHNVMYWYQQKSSQAPKLLFHYYDKDFNNEADTPDNFQSRRPNTSFCFLDIRSPGLGDTAMYLCATSPLNQPQHFGDGTRLSIL.

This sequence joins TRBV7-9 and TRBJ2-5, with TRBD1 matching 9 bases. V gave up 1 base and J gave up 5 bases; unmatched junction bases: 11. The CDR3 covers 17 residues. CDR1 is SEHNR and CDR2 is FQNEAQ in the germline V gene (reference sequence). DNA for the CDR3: TGTGCCAGCAGCTTAGTCCGATACAGGGGGCTGGAGGAGACCCAGTACTTC. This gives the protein CASSLVRYRGLEETQYF.

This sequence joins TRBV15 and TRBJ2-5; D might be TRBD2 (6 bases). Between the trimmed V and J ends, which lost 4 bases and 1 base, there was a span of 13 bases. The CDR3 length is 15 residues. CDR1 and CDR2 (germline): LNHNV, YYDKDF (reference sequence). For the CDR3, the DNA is TGTGCCACCAGCACAGGATTCGGGGGCCAAGAGACCCAGTACTTC. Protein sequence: CATSTGFGGQETQYF.

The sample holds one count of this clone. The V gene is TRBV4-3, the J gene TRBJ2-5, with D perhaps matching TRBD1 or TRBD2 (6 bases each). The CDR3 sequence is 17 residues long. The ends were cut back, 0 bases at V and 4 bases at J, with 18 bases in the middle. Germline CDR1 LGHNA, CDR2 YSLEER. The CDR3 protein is CASSQDTGRGGGETQYF. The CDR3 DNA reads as TGCGCCAGCAGCCAAGATACCGGCAGGGGAGGTGGAGAGACCCAGTACTTC.

CDR3 nucleotides: TGCGCCAGCAGCCGCCTCGGACTAGTTGGCAATGAGCAGTTCTTC. It translates to CASSRLGLVGNEQFF. This chain joins TRBV4-3 and TRBJ2-1, with 7 bases matching TRBD2. The CDR3 spans 15 residues. The germline V gene encodes CDR1 LGHNA and CDR2 YSLEER. After removal of 4 bases from V and 6 bases from J, the junction contained 9 bases not matched to a gene.

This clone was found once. The CDR3 sequence: CASSLYLTALYEQYF. The DNA for the CDR3 is TGTGCCAGCAGCTTGTATCTAACGGCTCTCTACGAGCAGTACTTC. The chain joins TRBV5-6 to TRBJ2-7, with D unclear. Germline V lookup: CDR1 SGHDT, CDR2 YYEEEE. The CDR3 length is 15 residues. V lost 1 base and J 3 bases, leaving 14 bases between the germline ends.